A single T cell receptor (beta chain) is shown here with its context. In the authors' methods: Reference gene primer amplification gave nucleated cell count estimates. Generated by immunoSEQ multiplex PCR, the TCRdb table keeps only in-frame clones and is missing some. V, J and clone size were drawn from that table, and D and trimming were deduced from the DNA. The sample consists of approximately 200,000 clones, roughly 88% of them appearing once. The CDR3 spans 11 residues. Germline trimming cut 8 bases from V and 6 bases from J; bases unmatched to any gene: 0. Germline V gene sequence: CDR1 LNHDA, CDR2 SQIVND (reference sequence). These data come from a study of blood T cell repertoires in COVID-19. Across the whole study: T cells, B-cell-depleted T cells, or PBMCs provided the cDNA or gDNA that served as material.

The sequenced sample was peripheral blood. The source is a man aged 60 to 75 with acute or convalescent COVID-19. The chain has TRBV19 and TRBJ2-2; 7 bases are a match to TRBD2. The CDR3 spells CASGGAGELFF. The CDR3 DNA reads TGTGCCAGTGGGGGGGCCGGGGAGCTGTTTTTT.